Below, 25 T cell receptor beta chains from the same sample are listed, as sequenced in a study of T cell clonality in common variable immunodeficiency. This table comes from immunoSEQ multiplex PCR, and its TCRdb copy is limited to in-frame clones, with some not included. Listed for the sample are about 44,000 clones, none seen a single time. The sequenced material came from peripheral blood mononuclear cells. These receptors were obtained from a person aged 18 to 75 in good health.

This clone was seen a handful of times. Sequencing ends 3 residues short of the CDR3 end; the germline J gene provides the rest. V is TRBV6-4 and J is TRBJ2-6; 7 bases match TRBD1. Germline V gene data show CDR1 as MRHNA and CDR2 as SNTAGT. V trimming: 3 bases; J trimming: 4 bases; junction bases outside the gene matches: 6. The CDR3 has 16 amino acids. CDR3 DNA, as far as it was read: TGTGCCAGCAGTGAGTCAGGGGGACAGGGGGCCAACGTC. Its translation: CASSESGGQGANV. The full CDR3 is CASSESGGQGANVLTF.

This clone was seen many times. The read falls 3 residues short of the CDR3 end, and the missing part is taken from the germline J gene. The chain employs TRBV11-2 and TRBJ1-1; 10 nucleotides align to TRBD1. The germline CDR1 and CDR2 sequences are SGHAT and FQNNGV. The CDR3 has 15 amino acids. Germline trimming cut 5 bases from V and 3 bases from J; bases unmatched to any gene: 6. The CDR3 bases that were read are TGTGCCAGCAGCCCTTGGACAGGGGGGGACACTGAA. Amino acids: CASSPWTGGDTE. The entire CDR3 protein reads CASSPWTGGDTEAFF.

This clone was observed at least ten times. CDR3 bases read: TGTGCCAGCAGCCAAGGATTCAGGGGATCCTATAATTCACCC. This gives the protein CASSQGFRGSYNSP. The full CDR3 protein reads CASSQGFRGSYNSPLHF. This chain joins TRBV14 and TRBJ1-6; weak D call: TRBD1 (6 bases). The observed sequence ends 3 residues before the CDR3 terminus, with the missing tail filled in from the germline J gene. V lost 1 base to trimming and J lost 1 base, with 11 bases between them. The CDR3 is 17 residues long. CDR1 and CDR2 (germline): SGHDN, FVKESK.

The sample holds many counts of this clone. Sequencing ends 3 residues short of the CDR3 end; the germline J gene provides the rest. J is TRBJ2-7 and V is TRBV2, with 10 bases identical to TRBD2. The CDR3 has 15 amino acids. The J segment lost 2 bases and the V segment lost 5 bases, leaving 6 bases of the junction unmatched. Germline V gives CDR1 SNHLY, CDR2 FYNNEI. The DNA read from the CDR3 is TGTGCCAGCAGTTACGGACTAGCGGAAACCTACGAG. Its translation: CASSYGLAETYE. The whole CDR3 sequence is CASSYGLAETYEQYF.

The table lists this clone with many counts. The CDR3 extends 3 residues past the end of the read, so its final part is completed from the germline J gene. The rearrangement links TRBV5-1 to TRBJ2-1, with 8 bases identical to TRBD2. V shed 5 bases, J shed 6 bases, and the junction held 7 bases outside the gene matches. The V gene's germline CDR1 is SGHRS and CDR2 YFSETQ. The CDR3 length is 14 residues. The chain's CDR3 is CASSSRGGINEQFF. The sequenced CDR3 bases are TGCGCCAGCAGTAGCCGGGGGGGCATCAATGAG.

This clone was recorded many times. The missing CDR3 end, 3 residues past where the read stops, is filled in from the germline J gene. The chain has TRBV5-4 and TRBJ1-6, with unresolved D. V was pared by 4 bases and J by 10 bases, with 15 bases between. CDR3 size: 14 residues. Germline lookup yields CDR1 SGHNT and CDR2 YYREEE (reference sequence). CDR3 DNA, as far as it was read: TGTGCCAGCAGCGTCGAGAAGAGCGCCTCACCC. This translates into CASSVEKSASP. The complete CDR3 reads CASSVEKSASPLHF.

This clone has a count of ten or more. Coverage ceases 3 residues before the CDR3 finishes, and the germline J gene fills in the end. This chain uses TRBV2 with TRBJ2-7; D unclear. V lost 1 base and J 2 bases, leaving 6 bases between the germline ends. The CDR3 contains 13 residues. CDR1 and CDR2 from the germline V gene are SNHLY and FYNNEI. CDR3 region: CASSEGRTYEQYF. The sequenced part of the CDR3 DNA is TGTGCCAGCAGTGAAGGCAGGACCTACGAG.

About this clone: Read data end 3 residues before the CDR3 end; the end is taken from the germline J gene. V usage is TRBV5-1 and J usage is TRBJ1-2, with 7 bases matching TRBD1. V was clipped by 3 bases and J by 7 bases; unmatched bases: 18. The CDR3 runs to 17 residues. Germline V gives CDR1 SGHRS, CDR2 YFSETQ. The CDR3 DNA, read in part, is TGCGCCAGCAGCTATTACAGGGGCCCTAATAAGGATGGTGGC. This encodes CASSYYRGPNKDGG. The entire CDR3 protein is CASSYYRGPNKDGGYTF.

At least ten counts were recorded for this clone. The read halts 3 residues ahead of the CDR3 end, with the missing end drawn from the germline J gene. The chain employs TRBV30 and TRBJ2-1; TRBD2 matches at 7 bases. Germline CDR1 GTSNPN, CDR2 SVGIG (reference sequence). Losses at the gene ends were 4 bases for V and 8 bases for J; bases not matched to a gene: 8. This CDR3 contains 13 residues. The CDR3 loop reads CAWKAGVRDEQFF. Partial CDR3 DNA: TGTGCCTGGAAGGCGGGAGTAAGGGATGAG.

This clone showed up many times. The read halts 3 residues ahead of the CDR3 end, with the missing end drawn from the germline J gene. The chain uses TRBV19 and TRBJ1-1; the D gene is possibly TRBD1 (6 bases). The CDR3 is 15 residues long. The germline V gene has CDR1 LNHDA and CDR2 SQIVND (reference sequence). Trimming removed 5 bases from V and 0 bases from J, with 13 bases in between. The part of the CDR3 DNA that was read is TGTGCCAGTAGTCCCTATGGACAGTTGAACACTGAA. Translating it yields CASSPYGQLNTE. The whole CDR3 sequence is CASSPYGQLNTEAFF.

Details on this clone: A read error may produce the germline difference seen at one junction end. The read falls 3 residues short of the CDR3 end, and the missing part is taken from the germline J gene. The V and J genes are TRBV2 and TRBJ1-1; 8 positions match TRBD1. Germline-derived CDR1 and CDR2 are SNHLY and FYNNEI. The CDR3 length is 14 residues. Partial CDR3 DNA: TGTGCCAACAGTACTCGGACAGGGACTGGTGAA. Translation gives CANSTRTGTGE. The full CDR3 sequence reads CANSTRTGTGEAFF.

In its sample, this clone was seen many times. The observed sequence ends 3 residues before the CDR3 terminus, with the missing tail filled in from the germline J gene. V gene TRBV5-1 combines with J gene TRBJ2-3; perhaps TRBD2 as D (5 bases). CDR1 and CDR2 from the germline V gene are SGHRS and YFSETQ. V was cut by 0 bases and J by 2 bases, with 10 bases left in between. This CDR3 contains 15 residues. CDR3 DNA, as far as it was read: TGCGCCAGCAGCTTGGCCTCGGGGATCACAGATACG. This sequence encodes CASSLASGITDT. The full CDR3 protein reads CASSLASGITDTQYF. Complete variable domain (other parts from reference TRBV5-1 and TRBJ2-3): KAGVTQTPRYLIKTRGQQVTLSCSPISGHRSVSWYQQTPGQGLQFLFEYFSETQRNKGNFPGRFSGRQFSNSRSEMNVSTLELGDSALYLCASSLASGITDTQYFGPGTRLTVL.

This clone showed up many times. The read ends 3 residues before the CDR3 terminus; that terminus is restored from the germline J gene. The rearrangement links TRBV7-2 to TRBJ1-1; D not resolved. In germline, CDR1 is SGHTA, CDR2 FQGNSA. CDR3 length: 13 amino acids. Partial CDR3 DNA: TGTGCCAGCAGCTTAGACCAATCCGGGTCG. This sequence encodes CASSLDQSGS. The CDR3 as a whole reads CASSLDQSGSAFF.

This clone was observed at least ten times. From the germline J gene comes the end of the CDR3, since the read stops 3 residues before it. The chain carries TRBV7-3 and TRBJ2-2; 7 bases are a match to TRBD1. V shed 5 bases and J 4 bases; nucleotides not matched to a gene: 7. CDR1 and CDR2 from the germline V gene are SGHTA and FQGTGA. The CDR3 is made up of 15 amino acids. The CDR3 here is CASSLGTASTGELFF. The sequenced part of the CDR3 DNA is TGTGCCAGCAGCCTTGGGACAGCTTCCACCGGGGAG.

The table lists this clone with many counts. The covered CDR3 bases are TGCAGCGTTGCATACACCTACAATGAG. This gives the protein CSVAYTYNE. The entire CDR3 is CSVAYTYNEQFF. V is TRBV29-1 and J is TRBJ2-1, with unresolved D. The read terminates 3 residues ahead of where the CDR3 ends, so the germline J gene completes it. V lost 4 bases and J lost 2, with 6 bases in between. CDR3 length: 12 residues. Germline lookup yields CDR1 SQVTM and CDR2 ANQGSEA.

This clone was seen ten or more times. Read data end 3 residues before the CDR3 end; the end is taken from the germline J gene. The chain recombines TRBV6-2 or TRBV6-3 with TRBJ1-3, with D perhaps TRBD1 (5 bases). The CDR3 has 15 residues. V was trimmed by 2 bases and J by 5 bases, leaving 13 bases between them. Germline V gene data show CDR1 as MNHEY and CDR2 as SVGEGT. CDR3 in amino acids: CASSYVSGGRNTIYF. CDR3 DNA (partial): TGTGCCAGCAGTTACGTTTCCGGGGGACGAAACACC.

Many counts were recorded for this clone. The read ends 3 residues shy of where the CDR3 ends; the end is completed using the germline J gene. The gene calls are TRBV30 and TRBJ2-4, with 7 bases that match TRBD2. Germline V CDR1 and CDR2: GTSNPN, SVGIG (reference sequence). The ends lost 1 base at V and 1 base at J; junction bases unmatched: 4. This CDR3 is 15 amino acids long. The CDR3 spells CAWSGGGRAKNIQYF. The CDR3 DNA, read in part, is TGTGCCTGGAGTGGGGGGGGTAGGGCCAAAAACATT.

This clone was picked up many times. The read comes to an end 3 residues before the CDR3 does, leaving the germline J gene to fill in the end. The chain couples TRBV11-3 to TRBJ2-5, with D perhaps matching TRBD2 (6 bases). CDR1 is SGHNT, CDR2 YENEEA, per germline. The CDR3 is 14 residues long. Trimming removed 1 base at V and 7 bases at J, with 13 bases between. The CDR3 sequence is CASSLGMTRGTQYF. The covered CDR3 bases are TGTGCCAGCAGCTTAGGCATGACTAGGGGGACC.

Many counts were recorded for this clone. CDR3 sequence reads: CSASRRAEYNEQFF. The part of the CDR3 DNA that was read is TGCAGTGCTAGTCGGCGGGCCGAATACAATGAG. The chain couples TRBV20-1 to TRBJ2-1; tentative D call: TRBD2 (5 bases). The read finishes 3 residues shy of the CDR3 end, and the germline J gene is used to complete it. Between the trimmed V and J ends, which lost 3 bases and 4 bases, there was a span of 13 bases. Germline V gene lookup returns CDR1 DFQATT and CDR2 SNEGSKA (reference sequence). CDR3 length: 14 residues.

There are a few counts of this clone. The read comes to an end 3 residues before the CDR3 does, leaving the germline J gene to fill in the end. V and J are TRBV20-1 and TRBJ2-7, with D possibly TRBD1 on 6 matching bases. Between the trimmed V and J ends, which lost 3 bases and 4 bases, there was a span of 10 bases. The length of the CDR3 is 12 residues. In germline, CDR1 is DFQATT, CDR2 SNEGSKA (reference sequence). CDR3 protein: CSASWTEYEQYF. The CDR3 DNA, read in part, is TGCAGTGCTAGCTGGACAGAGTACGAG.

This clone was seen repeatedly, ten times or more. The read terminates 3 residues ahead of where the CDR3 ends, so the germline J gene completes it. The V gene is TRBV4-1, the J gene TRBJ2-7; D perhaps matches TRBD1 (6 bases). CDR3 size: 14 residues. Germline loops: CDR1 MGHRA, CDR2 YSYEKL. Between the trimmed V and J ends, which lost 4 bases and 0 bases, there was a span of 10 bases. Partial CDR3 DNA: TGCGCCAGCAGCCTCACGGACAGCTCCTACGAG. Protein sequence: CASSLTDSSYE. The CDR3, in full, reads CASSLTDSSYEQYF.

This clone was seen many times. The read stops 3 residues short of the end of the CDR3; the missing end is completed from the germline J gene. The genes are TRBV20-1 and TRBJ1-2; D perhaps matches TRBD1 (6 bases). From germline, CDR1 is DFQATT and CDR2 SNEGSKA (reference sequence). This CDR3 has 14 residues. The V gene lost 6 bases and the J gene lost 0 bases, with 14 bases spanning the gap. The CDR3: CSAPGQHTNYGYTF. Partial CDR3 DNA: TGCAGTGCCCCCGGACAGCATACTAACTATGGC.

This clone was seen ten or more times. The read ends 3 residues early relative to the CDR3; the germline J gene fills the gap. The chain employs TRBV9 and TRBJ2-1; TRBD2 matches at 7 bases. The V and J ends lost 4 bases and 9 bases, in that order; junction bases with no gene match: 7. The CDR3 is made up of 13 amino acids. The germline CDR1 and CDR2 sequences are SGDLS and YYNGEE. Partial CDR3 DNA: TGTGCCAGCAGCCCGGCCCCGGGGGGTGAG. Its translation is CASSPAPGGE. The entire CDR3 protein reads CASSPAPGGEQFF.

This clone was counted at least ten times. This CDR3 is also generated by other DNA sequences in the sample. The CDR3 protein is CASSPGLATDTQYF. The sequenced part of the CDR3 DNA is TGTGCCAGCAGCCCGGGACTAGCGACAGATACG. This chain joins TRBV7-2 and TRBJ2-3; 10 nucleotides agree with TRBD2. The read terminates 3 residues ahead of where the CDR3 ends, so the germline J gene completes it. This CDR3 spans 14 amino acids. CDR1 is SGHTA, CDR2 FQGNSA, per germline. Trimming cost V 5 bases and J 3 bases; bases outside gene matches: 2.

This clone was recorded a few times. Read sequence stops 3 residues before the CDR3 end, and the germline J gene provides the missing end. The chain has TRBV19 and TRBJ1-2; D is possibly TRBD1 (6 bases). The CDR3 has 17 amino acids. CDR1 LNHDA and CDR2 SQIVND come from the germline V gene (reference sequence). Trimming took 7 bases from V and 4 from J, leaving 25 bases between them. CDR3 bases read: TGTGCCAGTAATAGCCTCCTTCAAAGGGGGACTAGCTATGGC. This sequence encodes CASNSLLQRGTSYG. The complete CDR3 reads CASNSLLQRGTSYGYTF.